This T cell receptor beta chain was identified during a study of spatial heterogeneity in lung cancer. Study-level background: Alpha-chain sequences were detected in numbers that were consistently lower than beta-chain sequences.

This clonotype occurred many times. TCRdb redid the calling of the 5' RACE reads with MiXCR, one entry per CDR3 protein. The data hold some 80,000 distinct CDR3 sequences, with about 7.8% observed a single time. The time point here: sample taken at primary tumor resection. Trimming stripped 4 bases from V and 6 bases from J, with 7 bases between. Germline V gene lookup returns CDR1 SQVTM and CDR2 ANQGSEA. CDR3 size: 12 residues. The receptor was isolated from a male donor with early-stage non-small cell lung cancer. The chain couples TRBV29-1 to TRBJ2-6; no clear D gene. The material sequenced was PBMCs, taken at surgery. CDR3 bases: TGCAGCGTTGGAGAGTCGGCCAACGTCCTGACTTTC. Its translation is CSVGESANVLTF.